This T cell receptor (beta chain) was recorded in a study of preoperative IRX-2 immunotherapy in early breast cancer. Germline loops: CDR1 KGHSH, CDR2 LQKENI. The J segment lost 7 bases and the V segment lost 1 base, leaving 3 bases of the junction unmatched. The CDR3 is 14 amino acids. Treatment indicated: preoperative locoregional IRX-2 cytokine immunotherapy. Samples came from a phase Ib trial of preoperative locoregional IRX-2 cytokine immunotherapy. This clone was seen a few times. Only in-frame clones appear in the TCRdb table, and some are missing; sequencing was by immunoSEQ multiplex PCR. The data hold approximately 2,100 clones, with approximately 67% observed a single time.

The sequencing used tumor tissue, collected before IRX-2 immunotherapy. V is TRBV18 and J is TRBJ1-4; TRBD1 matches 7 bases. This sequence originates from a human donor with breast cancer. Here the CDR3 DNA reads TGTGCCAGCTCACCACAGGGGGCGGGTGAAAAACTGTTTTTT. Translating it yields CASSPQGAGEKLFF. Together with reference TRBV18 and TRBJ1-4, the CDR3 gives the full variable domain: NAGVMQNPRHLVRRRGQEARLRCSPMKGHSHVYWYRQLPEEGLKFMVYLQKENIIDESGMPKERFSAEFPKEGPSILRIQQVVRGDSAAYFCASSPQGAGEKLFFGSGTQLSVL.